This T cell receptor (beta chain) was sequenced for a study of cytomegalovirus exposure and HLA in healthy donors. Study-level results: Presence/absence analyses supposed approximately even sequencing depth among donors. High sensitivity and specificity were reportedly achieved when the classifier diagnosed cytomegalovirus status.

The PCR had 60 Vbeta and 13 Jbeta primers. TCRdb's table, derived via immunoSEQ multiplex PCR, lists solely in-frame clones and lacks some. Of about 110,000 clones listed, roughly 80% are singletons. About this clone itself: Its antigen remains unknown.

The V gene's germline CDR1 is SEHNR and CDR2 FQNEAQ (reference sequence). Unmatched junction bases numbered 8, after V lost 2 bases and J lost 5 bases. CDR3 length: 15 amino acids. This sequence originates from a female donor in good health and CMV-seropositive. The chain joins TRBV7-9 to TRBJ2-5, with TRBD1 matching 7 bases. Sequenced material: PBMCs. The CDR3 nucleotides are TGTGCCAGCAGCTTACAGTCAGGGGGACAGGAGACCCAGTACTTC. Its protein is CASSLQSGGQETQYF.